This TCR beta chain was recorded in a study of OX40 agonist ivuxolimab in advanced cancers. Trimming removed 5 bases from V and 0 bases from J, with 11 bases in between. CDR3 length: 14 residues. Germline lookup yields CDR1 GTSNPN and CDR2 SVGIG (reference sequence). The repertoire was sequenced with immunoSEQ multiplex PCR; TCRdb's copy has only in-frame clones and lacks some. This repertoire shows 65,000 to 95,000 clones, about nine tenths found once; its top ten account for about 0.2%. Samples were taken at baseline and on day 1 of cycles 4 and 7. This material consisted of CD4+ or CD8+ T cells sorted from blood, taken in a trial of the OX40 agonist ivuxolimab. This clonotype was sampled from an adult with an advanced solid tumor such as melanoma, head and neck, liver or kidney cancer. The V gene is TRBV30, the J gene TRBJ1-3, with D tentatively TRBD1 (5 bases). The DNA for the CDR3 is TGTGCCTGGGCGGACACCAACTCTGGAAACACCATATATTTT. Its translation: CAWADTNSGNTIYF.